The T cell receptor (beta chain) under discussion was sequenced for a study of Ad26.COV2.S vaccination and SARS-CoV-2 variants. Study-wide points: The TCR breadth and depth analyses may have produced an underestimate of total T cell responses.

As to this clone: What it binds is unknown.

Treatment of the sample: approximately 18 received Ad26.COV2.S at low or high dose, single or two shots; 5 received placebo; per-sample allocation not given. It was on day 63 after the first vaccine or placebo injection that samples were taken. Produced via immunoSEQ multiplex PCR; TCRdb's table is partial and in-frame only. The sample lists around 270,000 clones; around 90% were seen once. The CDR3 runs to 16 residues. Germline trimming cut 0 bases from V and 6 bases from J; bases unmatched to any gene: 10. Per germline, CDR1 SGHVS and CDR2 FQNEAQ. The sample consisted of peripheral blood, taken in a trial of Ad26.COV2.S vaccine versus placebo. The TCR comes from a person between 18 and 60 years old who received the Ad26.COV2.S COVID-19 vaccine or a placebo. The V gene is TRBV7-8, the J gene TRBJ1-1; 7 bases agree with TRBD1. CDR3 residues: CASSLARDREGPEAFF. CDR3 DNA sequence: TGTGCCAGCAGCTTAGCCCGGGACAGAGAAGGCCCTGAAGCTTTCTTT.